This TCR beta chain was sequenced during a study of cytomegalovirus exposure and HLA in healthy donors (dated by TCRdb to the late 2010s). As for the study more broadly: An earlier analysis of approximately 550 of the donors reported about 250 Gb of sequence data and 117 million unique TCR beta sequences from some 180 million T cells. Across under 500 genotyped donors of the cohort, an average of roughly 250,000 unique TCR beta nucleotide sequences per donor were sequenced, and 15% to 20% of those sequences were non-productive. Rather than using new phenotypic data, the later analysis identified candidate immune exposures from TCR beta sequences and from how often those sequences occurred across donors. The study was designed to test whether signatures of past pathogen exposure could be identified by cataloging public T cell receptors. Among the roughly 390 genotyped donors, around 81% belonged to the genetic ancestry cluster associated with self-reported Caucasian donors. A later analysis re-examined previously published TCR beta repertoires from 610 or so donors and added high-resolution HLA genotyping to investigate patterns of TCR occurrence. Genome-wide SNP genotypes for about 60% of the 666 donors were used in a later genetic analysis, which treated that subset as a discovery cohort. To predict cytomegalovirus infection status, the study combined high-throughput TCR immunosequencing, statistical association of individual TCRs with disease status, and machine learning. In addition to the first cohort of 666 subjects, a separate validation cohort of approximately 120 different subjects was used. Alongside the repertoire data, information on donor age, sex, ethnicity and CMV serostatus was compiled. Approximately 310 gigabases of sequencing data and 80 million or so unique TCR sequences were included in an early release covering about 700 HLA-typed donors. To decide whether each TCR beta V gene segment behaved as functional or pseudogenic, an earlier analysis of approximately 600 of the donors relied on high-throughput TCR beta sequencing. Both class I and class II loci were covered by HLA typing, at four-digit resolution. Every discovery cohort repertoire had been produced on one sequencing platform. Because of strong linkage in the cohort, roughly five DR-DQ haplotypes were treated as single units for association and clustering. The study used immunosequencing to profile the T cell repertoires of 666 subjects and linked those repertoires to cytomegalovirus serostatus. The number of donors typed differed by locus, with 629-630 for A, B, C, DRB1 and DQB1, around 560 for DQA1, 600 to 610 for DPA1, and around 430 for DPB1.

Receptors were amplified or captured by the immunoSEQ multiplex PCR assay. A mixture of 60 forward primers for TCR Vbeta segments and 13 reverse primers for TCR Jbeta segments was used in the multiplex PCR. A multiplex PCR assay on genomic DNA amplified the CDR3 region of rearranged TCR beta genes. The amplified TCR beta libraries were sequenced on the Illumina HiSeq System as 87-base-pair reads. The published analysis was carried out like this. Across the 670 or so repertoires, a later analysis counted 80 million or so unique TCR beta chains, some 11 million of which were shared by at least two donors. Raw reads were error-corrected and collapsed into unique sequences with a nearest-neighbor algorithm that merged closely related sequences to remove PCR and sequencing errors. V, D and J gene segments were assigned by aligning CDR3 sequences to IMGT reference sequences. For a sequence to be retained, a match of at least six nucleotides to both a V gene segment and a J gene segment was required. A rearrangement counted as productive if the CDR3 had no stop codons and remained in frame with V and J, and every other rearrangement counted as non-productive. CDR3 was defined by IMGT convention, running from the second conserved V-encoded cysteine to the conserved J-encoded phenylalanine. Sequences without an unambiguous match to a single V gene segment were excluded from the earlier analysis of several hundred of the donors. In an earlier analysis of approximately 500 of the donors, a V segment was called functional when productive rearrangements were above 56.7%, and segregating when the standard deviation between donors exceeded 5%. A statistical classification framework was built to diagnose cytomegalovirus status from the catalog of TCR beta chain sequences. A later analysis assigned V and J genes by comparing TCR nucleotide sequences with IMGT/GENE-DB human TR gene sequences. The TCRdist pipeline was used in a later analysis to assign CDR3 sequences and most-parsimonious VDJ recombination scenarios. In a later analysis, each TCR beta chain was defined by its CDR3 amino acid sequence together with its V-gene family, and reads lacking a unique V-gene family were excluded. A later analysis removed 550 to 650 highly shared, low-generation-probability nucleotide sequences to deal with suspected cross-contamination and a sequencing artifact. A later analysis calculated a clonal expansion index for each public chain from normalized within-repertoire ranks of inferred template counts. In a later analysis, generation probabilities were computed with a VDJ recombination model fitted to out-of-frame rearrangements, and the resulting probabilities were checked against IGoR. In a later analysis, TCR-TCR, TCR-HLA and TCR-CMV co-occurrence was scored with hypergeometric tests, and a repertoire-size bias correction was applied to TCR pairs. In a later analysis, false discovery rates were estimated by permuting HLA or CMV assignments 20 times. In a later analysis, co-occurring TCRs were grouped using DBSCAN, with TCRdist sequence similarity added in when clustering inside HLA-allele-positive subsets. Repertoires with fewer than 30,000 or more than 120,000 public chains, plus five repertoires with anomalous nucleotide sharing, were excluded from co-occurrence clustering. TCRdb's version of the immuneACCESS table is confined to in-frame rearrangements and falls short of the full clone set. An unresolved V gene accounts for under half of the shortfall where checked; the remainder is of unknown origin. V and J calls and clone size are as listed in that table; D and trimming were resolved from the DNA. For this sample there are approximately 150,000 clones; 82% appear just once. Roughly 3.2% of the sample belongs to the ten largest clones.

Worth noting for this clone: Its antigen target is currently unknown. The input lacks base qualities; no much larger clone sits a single base away.

The study at large found these results: Linkage disequilibrium might explain the correlated functional status among segregating V segments, but an unknown experimental factor could not be ruled out. The presence/absence analyses assumed that sequencing depth was roughly uniform across donors, and that assumption may not be true. According to a later analysis, parvovirus B19, influenza, CMV and Epstein-Barr virus appeared linked to several top co-occurrence clusters. A total of 150 or so TCR beta chains were listed by the study as associated with cytomegalovirus. The cohort was sequenced for TCR beta chains only, and without alpha or paired-chain data the features that could be detected were limited. According to the authors, the approach could potentially be generalized to other disease states and immunological phenotypes. A further reported finding was that TCR beta sequences accurately predicted the HLA-A and HLA-B alleles for most subjects in the first cohort. The classifier was reported to diagnose cytomegalovirus status with high specificity and sensitivity in both the original cohort and the validation cohort. Some IMGT-functional V segments, including TRBV6-2 and TRBV6-3, could not be told apart with the 87-base-pair reads, so those segments were excluded. A few of the identified cytomegalovirus-associated TCR beta chains were confirmed in vitro to be specific for cytomegalovirus antigens. In a later analysis, HLA-associated TCR beta chains showed more clonal expansion and lower generation probabilities than non-associated chains that were equally common. According to a later analysis, TCR association rates differed among HLA loci, with DRB1 alleles showing the most associated TCRs and HLA-C alleles showing the fewest. Most TCR sequences were seen in very few donors, while some public TCRs were found in many individuals. A group of highly shared sequence variants was considered likely to be a technical artifact of the sequencing pipeline. Seventeen rarely observed V segments, including chromosome 9 orphons, were excluded from the earlier analysis of 550 to 700 of the donors because counts were too low. At a false discovery rate of 0.05, a later analysis linked fewer than 20,000 TCR beta sequences to specific HLA alleles. Immune exposure information for the cohort was limited to CMV serostatus. Broadly in line with IMGT annotations, most TCR beta V segments showed up in productive rearrangements about 87% or about 30% of the time in an earlier analysis of several hundred of the donors. Because HLA typing was missing for some donors at each locus, association tests included only the typed subset. In a later genetic analysis, fewer N-insertions in productive TCRs were reported among donors in an Asian-associated ancestry cluster than the roughly 700-donor mean. In a later analysis, most CMV-associated TCR beta chains were found to appear HLA-restricted, with HLA associations seemingly driven largely by CMV exposure. An association between a missense DCLRE1C variant and V-gene and J-gene trimming of TCR beta chains was found in a later genetic analysis and replicated in an independent cohort. When HLA alleles, especially DR and DQ, strongly co-occurred, TCR associations were difficult to assign to individual alleles.

The cohort was made up of roughly 670 healthy bone marrow donors. Cohort members were all nominally healthy when sampled, although unrecorded immune exposures were likely present. The donor tested CMV seropositive and was one of the 289 seropositive cohort members. A peripheral blood sample was collected from each donor, and TCR beta sequencing was performed on peripheral blood mononuclear cells. Genomic DNA extraction from the blood cell samples was performed with the Qiagen DNeasy Blood Extraction Kit. CDR1 and CDR2, per the germline V gene, are MDHEN and SYDVKM. Clipping removes 2 bases from V and 5 bases from J, with 3 as the unmatched junction base count. Including the terminal cysteine and phenylalanine, the CDR3 comprises 15 residues. Only the CDR3 DNA is retained, 45 bases long and in frame from the first base.

The sequenced material came from PBMCs. This receptor was identified in a man aged 18 to 29 in good health and CMV-seropositive. The V and J genes are TRBV28 and TRBJ1-4; 9 central bases correspond to TRBD1. The CDR3 loop reads CASSLIGTGNEKLFF. The DNA is TGTGCCAGCAGTTTAATCGGGACAGGGAATGAAAAACTGTTTTTT.